These 2 T cell receptor beta chains were sequenced from one sample in a study of neoadjuvant anti-PD-1 for oral cavity cancer. Generated by immunoSEQ multiplex PCR, the TCRdb table keeps only in-frame clones and is missing some. Among about 12,000 clones listed, 71% were seen once. The time point was: after neoadjuvant nivolumab, at surgical resection. Sequenced here: PBMCs, sampled after nivolumab (anti-PD-1) treatment. These receptors were collected from a person between 35 and 79 years old with oral cavity squamous cell carcinoma.

The chain recombines TRBV15 with TRBJ1-1; no definite D call. Trimming took off 2 bases at V and 8 bases at J, with 12 bases between the two ends. The CDR3 has 13 residues. Germline V CDR1 and CDR2: LNHNV, YYDKDF (reference sequence). In DNA form, the CDR3 reads TGTGCCACCAGCAGACAGAAAGGACTCGAAGCTTTCTTT. Translated: CATSRQKGLEAFF.

This clone showed up just once. The chain joins TRBV30 to TRBJ2-1; weak D call: TRBD2 (6 bases). From germline, CDR1 is GTSNPN and CDR2 SVGIG (reference sequence). The CDR3 length is 13 residues. V gave up 5 bases and J gave up 1 base, with 9 bases separating them. The CDR3 coding sequence is TGTGCCTGGGCCGCGGGGTCCTACAATGAGCAGTTCTTC. Protein product: CAWAAGSYNEQFF.